This is a list of T cell receptor beta chains from one sample in a study of blood T cell repertoires in COVID-19. Sequenced by immunoSEQ multiplex PCR; TCRdb stores in-frame clones only, minus some. The sample lists roughly 440,000 clones, around 89% occurring once. The sequenced sample was peripheral blood. The receptors here all came from a woman aged 50 to 65 with COVID-19, enrolled during active disease. Both conserved end residues are part of each CDR3. The D gene is left open where the match is weak. A clone size is listed for some rows: how often the clone was seen (once, few, many), or a class if it is expanded.

CDR3 DNA: TGTGCCAGCACAGGGGATGGGGAATCCAGTGAGCAGTTCTTC; CDR3 protein: CASTGDGESSEQFF; J gene: TRBJ2-1; V gene: TRBV27; D gene: NA; clone size: NA
CDR3 DNA: TGTGCCAGCAGCTTAGAGGGGCCACGGAATGAAAAACTGTTTTTT; CDR3 protein: CASSLEGPRNEKLFF; J gene: TRBJ1-4; V gene: TRBV13; D gene: NA; clone size: NA
CDR3 DNA: TGTGCCAGCAGCCAACGGACAGGGAGCACAGATACGCAGTATTTT; CDR3 protein: CASSQRTGSTDTQYF; J gene: TRBJ2-3; V gene: TRBV3-1/TRBV3-2; D gene: TRBD1; clone size: NA
CDR3 DNA: TGTGCCAGTAGTATTGTGGTGTATTCGGGTTTGCAGTTCTTC; CDR3 protein: CASSIVVYSGLQFF; J gene: TRBJ2-1; V gene: TRBV19; D gene: NA; clone size: NA
CDR3 DNA: TGTGCCAGCAGCTTAACAGGGGGCGCGTCTGGAAACACCATATATTTT; CDR3 protein: CASSLTGGASGNTIYF; J gene: TRBJ1-3; V gene: TRBV7-2; D gene: TRBD1; clone size: many
CDR3 DNA: TGTGCCAGCAGGGCCCTGCTGAACAATGAGCAGTTCTTC; CDR3 protein: CASRALLNNEQFF; J gene: TRBJ2-1; V gene: TRBV6-5; D gene: NA; clone size: once
CDR3 DNA: TGTGCCAGCAGCTTGACAGTCAACACTGAAGCTTTCTTT; CDR3 protein: CASSLTVNTEAFF; J gene: TRBJ1-1; V gene: TRBV7-2; D gene: NA; clone size: few
CDR3 DNA: TGCGCCAGCAGTTCCGGGACAGCCGACTACGAGCAGTACTTC; CDR3 protein: CASSSGTADYEQYF; J gene: TRBJ2-7; V gene: TRBV5-1; D gene: TRBD1; clone size: NA
CDR3 DNA: TGTGCCAGCTCACCATCCGGAGGCGGAGGCCCCCGAGAGCAGTACTTC; CDR3 protein: CASSPSGGGGPREQYF; J gene: TRBJ2-7; V gene: TRBV18; D gene: NA; clone size: once
CDR3 DNA: TGTGCCAGCAGCTTAGCAGAGAGCTACGAGCAGTACTTC; CDR3 protein: CASSLAESYEQYF; J gene: TRBJ2-7; V gene: TRBV7-8; D gene: NA; clone size: NA
CDR3 DNA: TGCGCCAGCAGCTTTGGACACGCGAACACTGAAGCTTTCTTT; CDR3 protein: CASSFGHANTEAFF; J gene: TRBJ1-1; V gene: TRBV5-1; D gene: NA; clone size: NA